What follows is one T cell receptor beta chain and its context. The antigen it binds to is not known. No base qualities exist here, and no much larger clone lies one base off it. Using the deep immunoSEQ assay, TCR CDR3 regions were amplified from genomic DNA by multiplex PCR. Extracted genomic DNA from each cell subset was spread evenly across all wells of several immunoSEQ 96-well plates, with each plate serving as a replicate. For sorted subsets, each replicate PCR was loaded with 200 to 250 ng genomic DNA, equivalent to about 30,000 T cell genomes. The purified libraries were quantified using a Qubit 3.0 fluorometer, sized with a Bioanalyzer 2100, and then quantified again using the KAPA Library Quantification kit. Every immunoSEQ 96-well plate was sequenced on a dedicated single-read 150-cycle Illumina NextSeq 550 flow cell. As for how the authors treated the data: Because the immunoSEQ output held only junctional sequences and lacked quality scores, the filtering could not match the filtering applied to full-length reads. Sequences were annotated with PyIR, a Python wrapper for IgBLAST v1.9, and V/J genes and CDR3 were assigned using IMGT germline references. Reads with weak V/J assignments (E-value above 1e-6), missing CDR3, stop codons, out-of-frame junctions, or ambiguous translated residues were removed. V3J clonotypes were defined as sequences sharing an identical inferred V gene, J gene, and CDR3 amino acid sequence. To compute the percentage overlap between repertoires, the number of shared unique clonotypes was divided by the size of the smaller repertoire. Three approaches were used to assess repertoire richness: RTK rarefaction, the Chao1 estimator, and Recon v2.1 estimates of unobserved clonotypes. Generation probabilities were computed with OLGA for all TCRbeta clonotypes obtained by the gDNA method from several donors. Not all clones reach the TCRdb copy of this immuneACCESS table, which keeps in-frame sequences only. Checked studies attribute under half of the gap to unresolved V genes and leave the rest unexplained. The DNA gave D and trimming, while V, J and clone size come from that table. A total of around 640,000 clones appear in this sample, about 96% of them only once. Less than 0.13% of the sample is held by the ten biggest clonotypes.

CD8 naive samples consisted of CD45RO-negative cells that were positively selected for CCR7, yielding a CD45RA+CCR7+ population without TemRA cells. Donors were healthy HIV-negative adults with no recently reported acute infections or vaccinations. Every donor was a Caucasian adult living in Nashville, Tennessee, USA. Blood was collected by leukapheresis, and PBMCs were isolated by Ficoll-Histopaque density gradient centrifugation and then cryopreserved in liquid nitrogen vapor phase. Purity and quantity of every magnetically sorted T cell population were checked by analytical flow cytometry. From each sorted fraction, genomic DNA was isolated and quantified by UV absorbance on a Nanodrop 2000c. This sample is part of a study of shared clonotypes between healthy human individuals (TCRdb year 2020). Notes on the research overall: The cohort included three men and a couple of women between 18 and 49 years of age. To increase sequencing depth and limit assay-specific biases, different laboratories used diverse techniques to prepare libraries and sequence TCR repertoires. Each donor's leukapheresis produced roughly between roughly 0.85 and 10 billion PBMCs. For each donor, CD4 naive and CD4 memory were each run on three plates, CD8 naive on two plates, and CD8 memory on one plate. Blood TCR repertoires of four to six healthy adults were deeply sequenced to estimate repertoire size and the extent of clonotype sharing between individuals.

At the junction V is shortened by 2 bases and J by 3 bases, with 5 bases in between. The CDR3 goes from the cysteine to the phenylalanine over 12 residues. Just the 36-base CDR3 DNA is kept, in frame starting at base 1. CDR1 and CDR2 are drawn from the germline V gene: WSHSY, SAAADI. Beyond this particular receptor, the publication reports: Because the study included a small number of donors, the genetic and exposure-history diversity represented was limited. Pairwise subsampling led to the expectation that sequencing depth would affect the degree of clonotype sharing among donors. Sampling was limited to blood, and TCR repertoires in tissue likely differ from TCR repertoires in blood. About 4.5% of naive CD4, roughly 3.5% of naive CD8, around 2.3% of memory CD4, and about 0.4% of memory CD8 clonotypes were shared across four donors. Clonotypes shared by all four sorted-subset donors showed higher generation probabilities than non-shared clonotypes. Even with the large sequencing depth, rarefaction of the sorted-subset datasets indicated that sequencing was incomplete. Naive subsets generally had larger estimated clonotype richness than memory subsets.

The origin of this receptor is a young woman in good health. Material for sequencing was naive CD8+ T cells sorted from blood. The cell subset or site label on this specimen signifies: CD45RA+CCR7+. The chain was built from TRBV10-2 and TRBJ2-7; too little of a D gene remains to name it. The DNA is TGCGCCAGCAGTGAGATGGTCTACGAGCAGTACTTC. It is translated as CASSEMVYEQYF.